These T cell receptor beta chains were read from a single sample in a study of CD8 T cells in Susac syndrome. TCRdb recomputed calls from the immunoSEQ multiplex PCR reads with MiXCR, one row per CDR3 protein. This sample has about 120,000 distinct CDR3 sequences, with roughly 94% found just once. Sequences were obtained from CD4+ T cells from PBMCs. These TCRs come from a human donor with multiple sclerosis. Both conserved end residues are part of each CDR3. D genes are given only for firm matches. Rows may omit the clone size; those that give it use once, few, many or a size class.

V,length,J,size,D,CDR3,DNA
TRBV7-9,15,TRBJ2-2,-,-,CASSFRGANTGELFF,TGTGCCAGCAGCTTTCGAGGGGCCAACACCGGGGAGCTGTTTTTT
TRBV7-8,13,TRBJ2-1,-,TRBD1,CASSLGTGFEQFF,TGTGCCAGCAGCTTAGGGACAGGATTTGAGCAGTTCTTC
TRBV6-5,13,TRBJ1-5,-,-,CASSYSTGRPQHF,TGTGCCAGCAGTTACTCGACCGGGAGGCCCCAGCATTTT
TRBV11-1,15,TRBJ2-5,-,-,CASSLLQGLVETQYF,TGTGCCAGCAGCTTACTCCAGGGGCTGGTAGAGACCCAGTACTTC
TRBV20-1,13,TRBJ1-3,-,TRBD1,CSARLGQGDTIYF,TGCAGTGCTAGATTGGGACAGGGAGACACCATATATTTT
TRBV5-1,15,TRBJ2-1,-,TRBD2,CASSLLTSDYNEQFF,TGCGCCAGCAGCTTGCTAACTAGCGACTACAATGAGCAGTTCTTC
TRBV20-1,15,TRBJ2-7,-,TRBD1,CSASLPTGGGYEQYF,TGCAGTGCTAGCCTCCCCACAGGGGGCGGCTACGAGCAGTACTTC
TRBV20-1,13,TRBJ2-5,-,TRBD2,CSATTGGRETQYF,TGCAGTGCTACGACGGGGGGGAGAGAGACCCAGTACTTC
TRBV2,17,TRBJ1-6,once,-,CASSETTPGGGNSPLHF,TGTGCCAGCAGTGAGACGACCCCCGGGGGGGGTAATTCACCCCTCCACTTT
TRBV20-1,12,TRBJ1-1,-,-,CSARGSRTEAFF,TGCAGTGCTAGGGGGTCGCGGACTGAAGCTTTCTTT
TRBV30,12,TRBJ1-2,-,TRBD1,CARQGADYGYTF,TGTGCCCGACAGGGGGCGGACTATGGCTACACCTTC
TRBV5-6,14,TRBJ2-5,-,-,CASSTGGQRGTQYF,TGTGCCAGCAGCACTGGGGGCCAGCGGGGGACCCAGTACTTC
TRBV5-1,14,TRBJ1-2,-,-,CASTVVPGNYGYTF,TGCGCCAGCACCGTTGTCCCTGGAAACTATGGCTACACCTTC
TRBV30,11,TRBJ1-2,-,-,CAWTRNYGYTF,TGTGCCTGGACGCGTAACTATGGCTACACCTTC
TRBV25-1,14,TRBJ2-7,-,TRBD1,CASSDGQGPYEQYF,TGTGCCAGCAGTGATGGACAGGGACCCTACGAGCAGTACTTC